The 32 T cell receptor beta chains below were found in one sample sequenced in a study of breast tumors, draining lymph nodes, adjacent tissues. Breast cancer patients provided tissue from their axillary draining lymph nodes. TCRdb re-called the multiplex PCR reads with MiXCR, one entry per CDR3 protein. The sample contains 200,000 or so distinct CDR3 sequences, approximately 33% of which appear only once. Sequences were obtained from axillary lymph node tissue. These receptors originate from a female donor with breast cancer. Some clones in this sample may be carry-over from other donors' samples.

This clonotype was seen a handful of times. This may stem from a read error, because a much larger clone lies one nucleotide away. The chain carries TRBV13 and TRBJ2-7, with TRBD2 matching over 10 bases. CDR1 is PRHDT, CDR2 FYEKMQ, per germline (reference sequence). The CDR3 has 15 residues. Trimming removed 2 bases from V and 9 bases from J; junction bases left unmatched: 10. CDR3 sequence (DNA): TGTGCCAGCAGCTTACTTGGGTTAGCGGGAGGCGTGCAGTACTTC. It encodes CASSLLGLAGGVQYF.

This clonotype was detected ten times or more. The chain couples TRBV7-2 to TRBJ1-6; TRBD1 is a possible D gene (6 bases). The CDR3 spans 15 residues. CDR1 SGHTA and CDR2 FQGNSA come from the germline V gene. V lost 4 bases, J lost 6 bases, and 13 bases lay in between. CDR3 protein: CASSSDSRFNSPLHF. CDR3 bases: TGTGCCAGCAGCTCGGACAGTCGGTTTAATTCACCCCTCCACTTT.

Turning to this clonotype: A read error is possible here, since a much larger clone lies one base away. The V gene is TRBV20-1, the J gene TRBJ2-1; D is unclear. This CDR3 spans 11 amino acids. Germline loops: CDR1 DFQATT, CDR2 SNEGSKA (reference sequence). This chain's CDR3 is CSAPASNEQSF. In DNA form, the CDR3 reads TGCAGTGCTCCTGCGAGCAATGAGCAGTCCTTC.

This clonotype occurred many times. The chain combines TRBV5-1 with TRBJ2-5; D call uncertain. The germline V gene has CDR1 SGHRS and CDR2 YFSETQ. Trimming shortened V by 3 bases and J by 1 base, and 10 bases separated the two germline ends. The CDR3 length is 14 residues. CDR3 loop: CASSSFSPQETQYF. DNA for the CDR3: TGCGCCAGCAGCTCCTTCTCCCCCCAAGAGACCCAGTACTTC.

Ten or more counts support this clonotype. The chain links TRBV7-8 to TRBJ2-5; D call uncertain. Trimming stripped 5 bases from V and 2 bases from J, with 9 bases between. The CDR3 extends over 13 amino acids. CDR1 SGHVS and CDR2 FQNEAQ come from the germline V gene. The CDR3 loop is CASSQSLQETQYF. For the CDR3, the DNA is TGTGCCAGCAGCCAGAGTTTACAAGAGACCCAGTACTTC.

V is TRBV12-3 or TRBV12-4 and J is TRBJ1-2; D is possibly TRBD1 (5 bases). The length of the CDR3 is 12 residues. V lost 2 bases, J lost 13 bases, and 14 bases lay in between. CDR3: CASSLRQGDSTF. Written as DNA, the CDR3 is TGTGCCAGCAGTTTAAGGCAGGGTGACAGCACCTTC.

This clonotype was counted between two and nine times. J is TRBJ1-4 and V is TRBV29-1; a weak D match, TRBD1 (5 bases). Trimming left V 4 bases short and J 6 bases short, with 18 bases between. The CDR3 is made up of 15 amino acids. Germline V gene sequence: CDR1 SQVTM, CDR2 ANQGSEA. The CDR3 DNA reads TGCAGCGTTGTTTACTACTTAGGGGAGGATGAAAAACTGTTTTTT. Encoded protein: CSVVYYLGEDEKLFF.

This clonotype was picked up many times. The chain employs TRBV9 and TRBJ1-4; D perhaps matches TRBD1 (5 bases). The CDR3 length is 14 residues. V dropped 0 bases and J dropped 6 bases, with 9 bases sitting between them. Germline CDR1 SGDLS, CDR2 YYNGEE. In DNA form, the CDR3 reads TGTGCCAGCAGCGTAGCTGGGGCAGATGAAAAACTGTTTTTT. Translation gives CASSVAGADEKLFF.

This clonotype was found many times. Here the CDR3 DNA reads TGCAGTGCACCAATCGGGACAGGGGGAACAGATACGCAGTATTTT. Translated: CSAPIGTGGTDTQYF. The chain combines TRBV20-1 with TRBJ2-3; 11 nucleotides agree with TRBD1. CDR1 is DFQATT, CDR2 SNEGSKA, per germline (reference sequence). Trimming at V came to 6 bases and at J to 3 bases, leaving 8 bases not matched to a gene. This CDR3 has 15 amino acids.

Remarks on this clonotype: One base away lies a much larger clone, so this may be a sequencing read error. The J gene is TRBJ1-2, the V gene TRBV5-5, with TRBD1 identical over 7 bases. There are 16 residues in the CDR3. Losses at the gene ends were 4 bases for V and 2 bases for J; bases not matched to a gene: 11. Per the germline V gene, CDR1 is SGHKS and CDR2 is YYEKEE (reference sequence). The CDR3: CASSLNLPTGNYGYTF. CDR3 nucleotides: TGTGCCAGCAGCCTCAACCTTCCGACAGGGAACTATGGCTACACCTTC.

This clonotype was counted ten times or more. The CDR3: CSATNPGTGVEETQYF. The CDR3 nucleotides are TGCAGTGCTACCAATCCCGGGACAGGGGTTGAGGAGACCCAGTACTTC. The V and J genes are TRBV20-1 and TRBJ2-5, with TRBD1 identical over 10 bases. This CDR3 comprises 16 residues. With V trimmed by 4 bases and J by 5 bases, 13 bases remained unmatched. Germline V gene data show CDR1 as DFQATT and CDR2 as SNEGSKA (reference sequence).

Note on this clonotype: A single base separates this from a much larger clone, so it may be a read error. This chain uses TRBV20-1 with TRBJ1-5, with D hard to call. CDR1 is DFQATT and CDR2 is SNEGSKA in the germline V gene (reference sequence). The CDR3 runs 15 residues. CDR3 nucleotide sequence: TGCAGTGCTAGAGAGAGGGAGGAGAGCACTCAGCCCCAGCATTTT. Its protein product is CSAREREESTQPQHF.

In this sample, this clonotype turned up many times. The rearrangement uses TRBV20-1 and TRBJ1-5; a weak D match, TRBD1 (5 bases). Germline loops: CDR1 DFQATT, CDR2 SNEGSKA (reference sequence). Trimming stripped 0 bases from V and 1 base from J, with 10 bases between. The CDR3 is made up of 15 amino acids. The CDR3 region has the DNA TGCAGTGCTAGAGATCTCCAGGGCAGCAATCAGCCCCAGCATTTT. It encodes CSARDLQGSNQPQHF.

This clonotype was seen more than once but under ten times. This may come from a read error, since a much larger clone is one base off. The CDR3 DNA follows: TGTGCCAGCAGTCGTTTCAGCTCCTACGAGCAGTACTTC. This sequence encodes CASSRFSSYEQYF. The rearrangement joins TRBV6-1 to TRBJ2-7; D is unclear. V was clipped by 5 bases and J by 0 bases, with 8 bases between them. The CDR3 has 13 amino acids. Germline V lookup: CDR1 MNHNS, CDR2 SASEGT.

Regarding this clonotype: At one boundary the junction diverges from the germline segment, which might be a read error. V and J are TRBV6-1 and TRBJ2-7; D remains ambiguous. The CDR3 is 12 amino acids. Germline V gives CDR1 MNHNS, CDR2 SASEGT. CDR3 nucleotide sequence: TGTACCAGCAGTGAATACATGTACGAGCAGTACTTC. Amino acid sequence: CTSSEYMYEQYF.

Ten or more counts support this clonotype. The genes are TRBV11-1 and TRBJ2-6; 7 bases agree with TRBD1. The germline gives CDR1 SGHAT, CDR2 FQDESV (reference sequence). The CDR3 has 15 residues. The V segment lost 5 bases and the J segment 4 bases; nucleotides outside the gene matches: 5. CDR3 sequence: CASSHVRGGANVLTF. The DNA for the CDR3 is TGTGCCAGCAGCCATGTCAGGGGGGGGGCCAACGTCCTGACTTTC.

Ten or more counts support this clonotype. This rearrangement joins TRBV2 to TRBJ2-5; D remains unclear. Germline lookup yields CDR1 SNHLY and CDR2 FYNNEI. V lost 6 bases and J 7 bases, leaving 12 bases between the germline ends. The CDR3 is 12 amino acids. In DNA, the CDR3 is TGTGCCAGCAGAGGGTCCGTGGGGACCCAGTACTTC. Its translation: CASRGSVGTQYF.

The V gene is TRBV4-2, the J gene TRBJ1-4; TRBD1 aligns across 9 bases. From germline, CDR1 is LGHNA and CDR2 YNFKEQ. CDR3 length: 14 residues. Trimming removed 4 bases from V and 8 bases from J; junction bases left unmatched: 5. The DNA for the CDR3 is TGTGCCAGCAGCCGGACAGGGGAAAGGGAAAAACTGTTTTTT. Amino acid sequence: CASSRTGEREKLFF.

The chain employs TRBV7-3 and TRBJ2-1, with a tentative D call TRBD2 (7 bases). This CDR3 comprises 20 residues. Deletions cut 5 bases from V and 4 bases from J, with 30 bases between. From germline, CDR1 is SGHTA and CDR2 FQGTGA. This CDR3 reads CASSHRQGTGGTPPYNEQFF. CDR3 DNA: TGTGCCAGCAGCCACCGGCAGGGGACCGGGGGGACACCGCCTTACAATGAGCAGTTCTTC.

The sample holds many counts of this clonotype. The CDR3 coding sequence is TGTGCCTGGAGTGTACCGGGCCCGACGGTTTATGGCTACACCTTC. It specifies CAWSVPGPTVYGYTF. The rearrangement uses TRBV30 and TRBJ1-2; D remains ambiguous. This CDR3 has 15 residues. Per germline, CDR1 GTSNPN and CDR2 SVGIG (reference sequence). With 0 bases removed from V and 5 bases from J, the gap between germline ends came to 16 bases.

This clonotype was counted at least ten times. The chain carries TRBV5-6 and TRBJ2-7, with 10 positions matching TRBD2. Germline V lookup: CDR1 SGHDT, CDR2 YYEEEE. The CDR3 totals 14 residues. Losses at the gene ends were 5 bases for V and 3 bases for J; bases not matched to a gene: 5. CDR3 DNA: TGTGCCAGCAGTTCCTCTAGCGGGAGCTACGAGCAGTACTTC. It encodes CASSSSSGSYEQYF.

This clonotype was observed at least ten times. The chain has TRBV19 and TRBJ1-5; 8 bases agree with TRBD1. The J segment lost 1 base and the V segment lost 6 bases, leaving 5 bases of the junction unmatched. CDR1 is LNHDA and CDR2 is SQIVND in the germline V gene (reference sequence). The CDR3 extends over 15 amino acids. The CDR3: CASRADRASNQPQHF. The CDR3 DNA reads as TGTGCCAGTAGGGCGGACAGGGCGAGCAATCAGCCCCAGCATTTT.

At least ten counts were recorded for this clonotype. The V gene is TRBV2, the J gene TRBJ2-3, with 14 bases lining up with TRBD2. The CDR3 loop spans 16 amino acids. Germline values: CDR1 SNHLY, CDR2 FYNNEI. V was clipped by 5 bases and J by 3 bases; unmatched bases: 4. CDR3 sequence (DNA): TGTGCCAGCAGTCCAGGACTAGCGGGGGGTACAGATACGCAGTATTTT. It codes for CASSPGLAGGTDTQYF.

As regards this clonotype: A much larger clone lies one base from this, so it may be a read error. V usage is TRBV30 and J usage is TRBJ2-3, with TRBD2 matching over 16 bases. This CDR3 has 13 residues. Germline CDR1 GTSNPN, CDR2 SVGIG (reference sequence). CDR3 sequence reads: CAGTSGRADTQCF. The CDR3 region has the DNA TGTGCCGGGACTAGCGGGAGGGCAGATACGCAGTGTTTT.

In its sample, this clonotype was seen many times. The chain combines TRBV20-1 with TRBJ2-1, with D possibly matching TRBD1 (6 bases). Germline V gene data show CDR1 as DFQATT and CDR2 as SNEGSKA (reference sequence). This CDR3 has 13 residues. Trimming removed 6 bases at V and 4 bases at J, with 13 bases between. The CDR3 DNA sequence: TGCAGTGCAACAGGGAAACTATACAATGAGCAGTTCTTC. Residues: CSATGKLYNEQFF.

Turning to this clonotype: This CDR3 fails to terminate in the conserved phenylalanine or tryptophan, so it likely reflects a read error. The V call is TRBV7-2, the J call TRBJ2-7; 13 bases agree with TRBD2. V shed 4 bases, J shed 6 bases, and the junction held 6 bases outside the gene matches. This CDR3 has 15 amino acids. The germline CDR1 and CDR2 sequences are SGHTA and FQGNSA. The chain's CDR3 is CASSSSGLAGSEQYL. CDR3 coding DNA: TGTGCCAGCAGCTCTTCGGGACTAGCGGGATCCGAGCAGTACCTC.

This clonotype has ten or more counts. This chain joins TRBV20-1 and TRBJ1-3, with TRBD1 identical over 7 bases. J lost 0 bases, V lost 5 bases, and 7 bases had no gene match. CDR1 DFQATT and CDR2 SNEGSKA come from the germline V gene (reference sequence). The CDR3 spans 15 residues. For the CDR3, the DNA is TGCAGTGCTTTCAGGGACAGTAACTCTGGAAACACCATATATTTT. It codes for CSAFRDSNSGNTIYF.

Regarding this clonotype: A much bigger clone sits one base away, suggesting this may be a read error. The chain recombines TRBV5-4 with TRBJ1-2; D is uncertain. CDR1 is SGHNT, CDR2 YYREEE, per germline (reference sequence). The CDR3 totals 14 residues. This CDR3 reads CASGLVGQNYGYTF. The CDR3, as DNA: TGTGCCAGCGGCTTGGTTGGTCAGAACTATGGCTACACCTTC.

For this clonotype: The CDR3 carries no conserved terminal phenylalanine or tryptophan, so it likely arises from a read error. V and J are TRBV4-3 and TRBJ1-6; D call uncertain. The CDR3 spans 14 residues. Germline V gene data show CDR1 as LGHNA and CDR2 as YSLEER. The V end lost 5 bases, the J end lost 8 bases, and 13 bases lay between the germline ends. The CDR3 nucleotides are TGCGCCAGCAGCTTCGTCGGTCAGGATTCACCCCTCCACCTT. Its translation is CASSFVGQDSPLHL.

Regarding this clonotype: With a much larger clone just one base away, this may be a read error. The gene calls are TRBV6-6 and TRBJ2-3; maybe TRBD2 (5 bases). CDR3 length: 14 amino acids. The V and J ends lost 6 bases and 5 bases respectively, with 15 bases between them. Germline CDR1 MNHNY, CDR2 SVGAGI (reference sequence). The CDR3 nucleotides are TGTGCCAGCAGCATAGTGGGAGCGGAAGATACGCAGTATTTT. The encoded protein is CASSIVGAEDTQYF.

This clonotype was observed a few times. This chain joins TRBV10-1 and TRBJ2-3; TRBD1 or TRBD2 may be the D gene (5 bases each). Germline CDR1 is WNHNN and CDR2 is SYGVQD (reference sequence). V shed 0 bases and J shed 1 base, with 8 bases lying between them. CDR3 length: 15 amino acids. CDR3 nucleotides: TGCGCCAGCAGTGAGTCGGGGGTTCGCACAGATACGCAGTATTTT. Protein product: CASSESGVRTDTQYF.

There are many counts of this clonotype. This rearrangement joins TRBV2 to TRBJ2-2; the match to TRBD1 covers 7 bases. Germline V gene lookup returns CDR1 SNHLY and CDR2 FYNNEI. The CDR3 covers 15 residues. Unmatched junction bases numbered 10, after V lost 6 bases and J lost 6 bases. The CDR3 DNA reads TGTGCCAGCAGCCCCGCCAGGGGGTCTCCCGGGGAGCTGTTTTTT. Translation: CASSPARGSPGELFF.